This record covers a single T cell receptor beta chain. Its antigen is unidentified. Busulfan-fludarabine conditioning, marrow transplant, and cyclophosphamide on days +3 and +4 were administered. The source of the sample is a study of T cells after posttransplantation cyclophosphamide. This CDR3 spans 13 amino acids. From germline, CDR1 is SNHLY and CDR2 FYNNEI. The V gene end was trimmed by 8 bases and the J gene end by 1 base; junction bases not matched to a gene: 2. Whole-study results and caveats: Later blood repertoires were often dominated by clones from the donor CD8+ memory compartment. Blood and skin or GI T cell repertoires showed limited TRB overlap. Recipient CMV seropositivity and CMV reactivation strongly tracked TRB clonality.

Profiling relied on immunoSEQ multiplex PCR, and the TCRdb table lists in-frame clones only, not all of them. This sample yields 15,000 to 20,000 clones, of which over 70% are seen a single time; around a quarter belongs to the top ten. The specimen comprised PBMCs, sampled after an allogeneic stem cell transplant with post-transplant cyclophosphamide. J is TRBJ1-1 and V is TRBV2, with TRBD1 matching 9 bases. This sequence was found in a male patient aged 25 to 39 who received an allogeneic stem cell transplant from a related donor, was CMV-positive, and had acute GVHD only. Some T cells may trace back to the graft donor. Here the CDR3 reads CASSTGGNTEAFF. CDR3 nucleotides: TGTGCCAGCTCGACAGGGGGGAACACTGAAGCTTTCTTT.